Listed below are T cell receptor beta chains from one sample, sequenced in a study of blood T cells in healthy people across ages. TCRdb reprocessed the 5' RACE reads via MiXCR and lists one record per CDR3 protein. The sample contains 600,000 to 650,000 distinct CDR3 sequences, 45% to 65% of which appear only once. Specimen: blood. The receptors derive from a man between 60 and 70 years old in good health. CDR3s include the opening cysteine and the closing phenylalanine or tryptophan. A D gene is named only where the DNA matches it firmly. The size field is filled for only some rows; it gives once, few, many or a size class.

D: TRBD2; size: NA; J: TRBJ2-5; V: TRBV4-2; DNA: TGTGCCAGCAGCCGGAGACTAGCGGGGGTGCAAGAGACCCAGTACTTC; CDR3: CASSRRLAGVQETQYF
D: TRBD2; size: NA; J: TRBJ2-3; V: TRBV7-2; DNA: TGTGCCAGCAGCCAAGGGACTAGCGGGGCCACAGATACGCAGTTTTTT; CDR3: CASSQGTSGATDTQFF
D: TRBD1; size: NA; J: TRBJ2-1; V: TRBV6-6; DNA: TGTGCCAGCAGTTACTTGGGGACAGGGGGGCTCAATGAGCAGTTCTTC; CDR3: CASSYLGTGGLNEQFF
D: NA; size: NA; J: TRBJ1-6; V: TRBV2; DNA: TGTGCCAGCAGTGAAGCGAATCTGGACAGTTCACCCCTCCACTTT; CDR3: CASSEANLDSSPLHF
D: TRBD2; size: NA; J: TRBJ2-7; V: TRBV3-1; DNA: TGTGCCAGCAGCCAAAAGGGAGGGAACGAGCAGTACTTC; CDR3: CASSQKGGNEQYF
D: NA; size: NA; J: TRBJ1-2; V: TRBV7-9; DNA: TGTGCCAGCAGCTTACCTGGGGGCTTGGGCTATGGCTACACCTTC; CDR3: CASSLPGGLGYGYTF
D: TRBD2; size: NA; J: TRBJ2-4; V: TRBV9; DNA: TGTGCCAGCAGCGTAGGTCCTAGCGGGGGGGACATTCAGTACTTC; CDR3: CASSVGPSGGDIQYF
D: NA; size: NA; J: TRBJ2-5; V: TRBV5-1; DNA: TGCGCCAGCAGCTCGGCTATTACAAGCCAAGAGACCCAGTACTTC; CDR3: CASSSAITSQETQYF
D: NA; size: NA; J: TRBJ2-7; V: TRBV6-6; DNA: TGTGCCAGCAGCCGGAATTCGAACGAGCAGTACTTC; CDR3: CASSRNSNEQYF
D: NA; size: few; J: TRBJ2-5; V: TRBV29-1; DNA: TGCAGCGTTAGCCAGACCCTACTCCAAGAGACCCAGTACTTC; CDR3: CSVSQTLLQETQYF
D: TRBD2; size: NA; J: TRBJ2-5; V: TRBV12-3/TRBV12-4; DNA: TGTGCCAGCAGTTTCGGTAGTGCGGGGGGGCAAGAGACCCAGTACTTC; CDR3: CASSFGSAGGQETQYF
D: TRBD2; size: NA; J: TRBJ2-1; V: TRBV29-1; DNA: TGCAGCGTTCTAGCGGGGGGCGGAGGTGAGCAGTTCTTC; CDR3: CSVLAGGGGEQFF
D: NA; size: NA; J: TRBJ1-1; V: TRBV3-1; DNA: TGTGCCAGCAGCCAAGATACGCAGGGGAGGGGAGCTTTCTTT; CDR3: CASSQDTQGRGAFF
D: NA; size: once; J: TRBJ1-6; V: TRBV7-2; DNA: TGTGCCAGCAGCTTGTTCCGGAGCTCCTATAATTCACCCCTCCACTTT; CDR3: CASSLFRSSYNSPLHF
D: NA; size: few; J: TRBJ1-2; V: TRBV24-1; DNA: TGTGCCACCAGTGATCAGACAGTAAACTATGGCTACACCTTC; CDR3: CATSDQTVNYGYTF
D: TRBD1; size: NA; J: TRBJ2-7; V: TRBV20-1; DNA: TGCAGTGCTAGCAGACAGGGGGCTATCGACGAGCAGTACTTC; CDR3: CSASRQGAIDEQYF
D: NA; size: many; J: TRBJ2-3; V: TRBV12-3/TRBV12-4; DNA: TGTGCCAGCAGTTCAAACACAGATACGCAGTATTTT; CDR3: CASSSNTDTQYF
D: TRBD2; size: NA; J: TRBJ2-5; V: TRBV4-2; DNA: TGTGCCAGCAGCCAGGCCTTAGCGGGGGGGCCGTTGGGCCAGTACTTC; CDR3: CASSQALAGGPLGQYF
D: NA; size: NA; J: TRBJ1-5; V: TRBV7-8; DNA: TGTGCCAGCAGCTTAATAAGTGGAGGGGGACAGCCCCAGCATTTT; CDR3: CASSLISGGGQPQHF
D: TRBD2; size: NA; J: TRBJ2-7; V: TRBV4-2; DNA: TGTGCCAGCAGCCAAGAGAAGGCTAGCGGGGGGGCTTACGAGCAGTACTTC; CDR3: CASSQEKASGGAYEQYF
D: NA; size: NA; J: TRBJ2-1; V: TRBV2; DNA: TGTGCCAGCAGTCCGGATAGGGGAAGCGACAATGAGCAGTTCTTC; CDR3: CASSPDRGSDNEQFF
D: NA; size: NA; J: TRBJ1-5; V: TRBV21-1; DNA: TGTGCCAGCAGCGCCCGGGACAGGGGAAAGGATCAGCCCCAGCATTTT; CDR3: CASSARDRGKDQPQHF
D: TRBD1; size: NA; J: TRBJ2-7; V: TRBV6-5; DNA: TGTGCCAGCAGTTACTCGGGAACCGGGACAGGGCCCTACGAGCAGTACTTC; CDR3: CASSYSGTGTGPYEQYF
D: NA; size: NA; J: TRBJ2-1; V: TRBV11-2; DNA: TGTGCCAGCAGCTTAGATCGGGGCAGAGCCGAGTTCTTC; CDR3: CASSLDRGRAEFF
D: NA; size: NA; J: TRBJ2-7; V: TRBV27; DNA: TGTGCCAGCAGAAGAGGGGGAATGGACGAGCAGTACTTC; CDR3: CASRRGGMDEQYF
D: NA; size: NA; J: TRBJ2-1; V: TRBV2; DNA: TGTGCCAGCAGTGTAAGGATGTGGAATGAGCAGTTCTTC; CDR3: CASSVRMWNEQFF